One T cell receptor beta chain is described in this entry. As yet, its antigen is unknown. This sequence may be a read error, since a much larger clone differs from it by one base. This specimen belongs to a study of tumor-infiltrating lymphocytes in primary liver carcinoma. General study findings and limits: Whereas tumor region pairs overlapped more, tumor-adjacent and tumor-blood pairs overlapped less.

From about 0.45 ug total RNA, TCR beta cDNA was generated with a primer in the constant region. Nested multiplex PCR, run for three rounds with slightly modified ARM-PCR, yielded TCR beta libraries. TCRdb ran MiXCR on the multiplex PCR reads and lists one entry per CDR3 protein. The table shows about 180,000 distinct CDR3 sequences, with 60% occurring only once. Unsorted whole blood supplied the blood RNA, and germline DNA was isolated too. Sequences were obtained from peripheral blood. This TCR was sampled from a middle-aged man with primary liver carcinoma and hepatitis B virus infection.

CDR3 coding DNA: TGTGCCAGCAGCCAAGATTGGAAAGGCGACTCGGGTTTC. It yields the protein CASSQDWKGDSGF. The genes are TRBV4-2 and TRBJ2-5; D call uncertain. Germline-derived CDR1 and CDR2 are LGHNA and YNFKEQ. The CDR3 runs 13 residues.